This T cell receptor beta chain was obtained from a study of blood T cells in healthy people across ages. The study's findings and limits: The percentage of naive T cells correlated strongly with TCR beta diversity. Naive CD4+ cells and diversity were both higher in long-lived donors than in aged donors.

The authors ran a second PCR of about 6 to 11 cycles using a sample-barcoded 5' primer and a J-beta primer mix. Each cDNA molecule was tagged by a template-switch adaptor with 12 random nucleotides. One entry per CDR3 protein results from TCRdb running MiXCR on the 5' RACE reads. The sample lists over 600,000 distinct CDR3 sequences, 35% to 60% occurring once. In regard to this clonotype: Antigen unknown.

CDR3 length: 15 amino acids. Germline lookup yields CDR1 LGHNA and CDR2 YSLEER. V lost 0 bases, J lost 6 bases, and 14 bases lay in between. Each donor gave 9 to 10 milliliters of peripheral blood. The sequenced sample was blood. The chain combines TRBV4-3 with TRBJ1-2; D is unclear. The TCR was taken from an elderly man in good health. CDR3 sequence (DNA): TGCGCCAGCAGCCAAGAATCCGAGGTGTTAGATGGCTACACCTTC. Its protein product is CASSQESEVLDGYTF.